This note documents a single T cell receptor (beta chain) sequence. What antigen it recognizes has not been identified. It has no much larger one-base neighbor in the sample; base qualities were not kept. From each donor, a single peripheral blood sample of about 120 mL on average was drawn into heparinised tubes. Naive, central memory, regulatory and stem cell-like memory CD4+ T cells were sorted on a BD FACSAria II using a panel including CD45RO, CCR7, CD25, CD127, CD95 and CD27. Every sorted population had a purity above 98%. PBMCs were separated immediately by Lymphoprep density gradient centrifugation and were stained directly, without being cultured. Samples were stained and sorted in pairs, with one healthy donor and one patient per experiment, so that batch effects were minimized. The data were taken from a study of beta chain features in type 1 diabetes (dated by TCRdb to about 2018). The study in broad terms: Mean age, gender distribution, total cell number and subset yield were not different between patients and healthy donors. A total of roughly 100 million sorted cells were examined across all samples, and RNA yield correlated strongly with the number of cells per subset. The study compared the TCRB repertoires of sorted circulating CD4+ T cell subsets in recently diagnosed type 1 diabetes patients with those in matched healthy donors. Regulatory and stem cell-like memory subsets were obtained from only 8 patients and roughly 8 healthy donors, while naive and central memory subsets were obtained from all 30 or so donors.

The cysteine opens and the phenylalanine closes a CDR3 of 14 amino acids. Of the read, only the CDR3 DNA is kept; its 42 bases are in frame from base 1. For CDR1 and CDR2, the germline V gene lists SGHVS and FQNEAQ. Trimming at the junction amounts to 8 bases on V and 7 bases on J, and the germline ends lie 18 bases apart. The High Capacity cDNA Reverse Transcription Kit was used to reverse transcribe all of the isolated RNA, meaning that expressed TCRB transcripts were what got sequenced. Naive, central memory and regulatory T cell samples underwent deep immunoSEQ sequencing, averaging around 4 million total reads per sample. After sorted cells were lysed in RLT buffer, RNA was extracted with DNase-treated RNeasy Micro or Mini kits, with the choice depending on cell number. Each cell subset was processed separately to prevent cross-contamination, with patient and healthy donor samples processed together. The immunoSEQ multiplex PCR was used to amplify TCRB sequences from cDNA, yielding 87-bp fragments that span the CDR3 region. The amplicons were sequenced using the Illumina HiSeq platform. The paper's data handling went like this. Synthetic template baselines were used to correct PCR bias computationally, reads within Hamming distance 2 were collapsed, and singletons that could not be merged were discarded. By aligning reads against IMGT, V, D and J genes, CDR3 length, and insertions or deletions at six rearrangement sites were assigned. Within each subset, clonotype counts were normalized to sorted cell number, and only after that were true diversity and Gini coefficients computed with the tcR R package. The overlap coefficient, calculated on TCRB nucleotide sequences, was used to measure repertoire sharing. In its TCRdb copy, this immuneACCESS table keeps in-frame sequences only and misses some clones. Where compared with another copy, unresolved V genes explain less than half of these, and the others have no known cause. The DNA was the basis for D and trimming; V, J and clone size are from that table. For this sample there are about 160,000 clones; around 8% appear just once. 0.65% of the sample is in the top ten clones.

The paper as a whole reports these results and caveats: At VDJ recombination sites, patients with type 1 diabetes made fewer insertions and deleted more nucleotides, a pattern implying thymic rearrangement abnormalities. Naive, central memory and regulatory TCRB repertoires appeared to be more similar among patients than among healthy donors. HLA sub-analyses involved small numbers of individuals, so any influence of HLA type on TCRB rearrangement remained unresolved. In all four CD4+ subsets, TCRB CDR3 length was moderately but significantly shorter in type 1 diabetes patients. Because cDNA rather than genomic DNA was sequenced, highly expressing activated cells could have been over-represented, although no difference in activation and CD3 levels was found between groups. PCR may preferentially amplify shorter templates, but because patient and control samples were amplified and corrected together, any resulting skew would affect both groups equally.

The rearranged chain carries TRBV7-8 and TRBJ1-5, with a weak D call of TRBD1 (5 bases match). Specimen: central memory CD4+ T cells from blood. The receptor's source is a man aged 18 to 35 in good health. The CDR3 is CASGVSWGDQPQHF. The DNA is TGTGCCAGCGGCGTCAGCTGGGGCGACCAGCCCCAGCATTTT.